In this sample, the clone carrying this TCR beta chain turned up many times. The same CDR3 also results from other DNA sequences found in this sample. Germline V gene lookup returns CDR1 SGHDT and CDR2 YYEEEE. Between the trimmed V and J ends, which lost 0 bases and 1 base, there was a span of 7 bases. This CDR3 has 15 amino acids. These data are taken from a study of cytomegalovirus exposure and HLA in healthy donors. Primers: 60 Vbeta forward and 13 Jbeta reverse. Produced via immunoSEQ multiplex PCR; TCRdb's table is partial and in-frame only. The data contain 140,000 to 150,000 clones, approximately 63% of them singletons.

The TCR sequence derives from a woman aged 55-69 years in good health and CMV-seropositive. Sequencing was performed on PBMCs. This chain connects TRBV5-6 to TRBJ2-2, with D possibly matching TRBD2 (5 bases). CDR3 DNA sequence: TGTGCCAGCAGCTTGGTCAGCGGGAACACCGGGGAGCTGTTTTTT. Protein: CASSLVSGNTGELFF. Drawing the rest from reference TRBV5-6 and TRBJ2-2, the complete variable domain is DAGVTQSPTHLIKTRGQQVTLRCSPKSGHDTVSWYQQALGQGPQFIFQYYEEEERQRGNFPDRFSGHQFPNYSSELNVNALLLGDSALYLCASSLVSGNTGELFFGEGSRLTVL.